These T cell receptor beta chains were read from a single sample in a study of T cells in localized non-small cell lung cancer. The method was immunoSEQ multiplex PCR; TCRdb's version includes in-frame clones alone and lacks a portion of them. The sample holds 45,000 to 65,000 clones, over 70% seen once. The material was PBMCs, obtained before any cancer treatment. Receptors originate from a woman aged 35 to 75 with stage II lung adenocarcinoma. CDR3s include the opening cysteine and the closing phenylalanine or tryptophan. The D gene is left open where the match is weak. Only some rows state a clone size, as once, few, many or a class for expanded clones.

D gene	clone size	J gene	CDR3 length	V gene	CDR3 DNA	CDR3 protein
.	.	TRBJ2-3	13	TRBV10-3	TGTGCCATCAGGGGGTCTGCTTTAGATACGCAGTATTTT	CAIRGSALDTQYF
.	.	TRBJ1-4	15	TRBV15	TGTGCCACCAGGCGGGGGGCTACAACTAATGAAAAACTGTTTTTT	CATRRGATTNEKLFF
TRBD2	.	TRBJ2-3	14	TRBV9	TGTGCCAGCAGCCTCGGGGCGGGGGGAGATACGCAGTATTTT	CASSLGAGGDTQYF
TRBD1	.	TRBJ1-5	17	TRBV5-6	TGTGCCAGCAGCTTGGGGTTCGGACAGGGTAGCAATCAGCCCCAGCATTTT	CASSLGFGQGSNQPQHF
.	.	TRBJ2-5	13	TRBV7-9	TGTGCCAGCAGCTTAGAACGAGGGAGACCCCAGTACTTC	CASSLERGRPQYF
TRBD1	.	TRBJ1-2	14	TRBV2	TGTGCCAGCAGTGAACGACAGGGGACCTATGGCTACACCTTC	CASSERQGTYGYTF
.	.	TRBJ2-5	16	TRBV6-5	TGTGCCAGCAGTTACTCGGACCAAGGTCCAAGTGCGACCCAGTACTTC	CASSYSDQGPSATQYF
TRBD2	.	TRBJ2-1	12	TRBV5-5	TGTGCCAGCAGCTTGAGTGGGGGGGAACAGTTCTTC	CASSLSGGEQFF
TRBD1	.	TRBJ1-5	15	TRBV2	TGTGCCAGCGGGGAGACAGGGATTAGCAATCAGCCCCAGCATTTT	CASGETGISNQPQHF
.	.	TRBJ1-4	12	TRBV29-1	TGCAGCGTTGGGGACCACGGGGAAAAACTGTTTTTT	CSVGDHGEKLFF
.	once	TRBJ1-1	16	TRBV2	TGTGCCAGCAGTGATATGGTGGCAACTCAGAACACTGAAGCTTTCTTT	CASSDMVATQNTEAFF
.	.	TRBJ1-3	15	TRBV2	TGTGCCAGCAGTGAAGTAGGCAGCGGTGGAAACACCATATATTTT	CASSEVGSGGNTIYF
.	.	TRBJ2-7	12	TRBV6-6	TGTGCCAGCAGCGTACAGATTAACGAGCAGTACTTC	CASSVQINEQYF
.	.	TRBJ1-4	15	TRBV4-3	TGCGCCAGCAGCCAAGAGGGATCGGGGAATGAAAAACTGTTTTTT	CASSQEGSGNEKLFF
.	.	TRBJ1-2	15	TRBV5-6	TGTGCCAGCAGAGAAGGACGGGGGAGCGTCTATGGCTACACCTTC	CASREGRGSVYGYTF
TRBD2	.	TRBJ2-5	13	TRBV19	TGTGCCAGTAGGACTAGCGGGGGGGAGACCCAGTACTTC	CASRTSGGETQYF
TRBD1	.	TRBJ2-5	13	TRBV5-4	TGTGCCAGCAGCTTGGACAGGGGAGAGACCCAGTACTTC	CASSLDRGETQYF
.	.	TRBJ2-7	11	TRBV10-3	TGTGCCATCAGTGGGGATTTCGAGCAGTACTTC	CAISGDFEQYF
.	.	TRBJ1-5	14	TRBV9	TGTGCCAGCAGCGTAGGAACAGGCAATCAGCCCCAGCATTTT	CASSVGTGNQPQHF
.	.	TRBJ1-1	14	TRBV7-2	TGTGCCAGCAGCTTAAGGACAGTGAACACTGAAGCTTTCTTT	CASSLRTVNTEAFF
.	.	TRBJ2-7	15	TRBV11-2	TGTGCCAGCAGCTTAGAAGAGGGGGGGACCTACGAGCAGTACTTC	CASSLEEGGTYEQYF
.	.	TRBJ2-3	12	TRBV27	TGTGCCAGCAGTGAGAACACAGATACGCAGTATTTT	CASSENTDTQYF
TRBD2	.	TRBJ2-3	16	TRBV5-6	TGTGCCAGCAGCTTGTACCCGCGGGGGGGCACAGATACGCAGTATTTT	CASSLYPRGGTDTQYF
TRBD2	.	TRBJ2-1	13	TRBV5-5	TGTGCCACCAGGACTAGCGGGGGGTCAGAGCAGTTCTTC	CATRTSGGSEQFF
TRBD1	.	TRBJ2-7	16	TRBV28	TGTGCCAGCAGTCTATATTCCGGGACAGGTTACTACGAGCAGTACTTC	CASSLYSGTGYYEQYF
TRBD2	.	TRBJ2-1	15	TRBV7-3	TGTGCCAGCAGCCCCCAAGGGACTAGCGGTTTTGAGCAGTTCTTC	CASSPQGTSGFEQFF
TRBD1	.	TRBJ2-1	16	TRBV13	TGTGCCAGCAGCGAGACAGGGGGGACAGCATTCAATGAGCAGTTCTTC	CASSETGGTAFNEQFF
TRBD1	once	TRBJ1-2	12	TRBV29-1	TGCAGCGTTTCCGGGACAGACTATGGCTACACCTTC	CSVSGTDYGYTF
.	once	TRBJ1-1	15	TRBV19	TGTGCCAGTAGTCGAAGGGGAGGAGGGAACACTGAAGCTTTCTTT	CASSRRGGGNTEAFF
TRBD1	.	TRBJ1-3	15	TRBV11-2	TGTGCCAGCACCCGGGACAGGGGAACTGGAAACACCATATATTTT	CASTRDRGTGNTIYF
.	.	TRBJ2-3	13	TRBV6-5	TGTGCCAGCAGTTACGACCGGGCAGATACGCAGTATTTT	CASSYDRADTQYF
.	.	TRBJ1-5	15	TRBV18	TGTGCCAGCTCACCAGGGGGGGCGAGCAATCAGCCCCAGCATTTT	CASSPGGASNQPQHF
.	.	TRBJ1-2	12	TRBV11-2	TGTGCCAGCAGCTTATCTAACTATGGCTACACCTTC	CASSLSNYGYTF
TRBD1	.	TRBJ1-5	17	TRBV7-2	TGTGCCAGCAGCTTAGCGCTTGGGACAGAGCTCTCCCAGCCCCAGCATTTT	CASSLALGTELSQPQHF
.	.	TRBJ2-3	11	TRBV29-1	TGCAGCGTTTTCAGGGAGGATACGCAGTATTTT	CSVFREDTQYF
.	.	TRBJ1-5	15	TRBV27	TGTGCCAGCAGTTTCCGGCAGGAGGCCAATCAGCCCCAGCATTTT	CASSFRQEANQPQHF
.	.	TRBJ1-6	13	TRBV12-5	TGTGCTACCCGGGACCCTTATAATTCACCCCTCCACTTT	CATRDPYNSPLHF
.	.	TRBJ2-4	18	TRBV25-1	TGTGCCAGCAGTGAATCTAGGGACGGAGCCTTAGCCAAAAACATTCAGTACTTC	CASSESRDGALAKNIQYF
.	.	TRBJ1-5	13	TRBV6-6	TGTGCCAGCACCGACAGTTACAATCAGCCCCAGCATTTT	CASTDSYNQPQHF
TRBD1	.	TRBJ2-7	14	TRBV30	TGTGCCTCAGGGGGCAGGGCCGGCTCCTACGAGCAGTACTTC	CASGGRAGSYEQYF
.	.	TRBJ1-2	16	TRBV18	TGTGCCAGCTCACCACCGGAGGGCCAGGCTAACTATGGCTACACCTTC	CASSPPEGQANYGYTF
TRBD2	.	TRBJ2-1	16	TRBV11-2	TGTGCCAGCAGCTTGCTAGCGGGGGGTTACTACAATGAGCAGTTCTTC	CASSLLAGGYYNEQFF
.	.	TRBJ2-1	16	TRBV18	TGTGCCAGCTCACCCCTACAGGGAACCCACGGGAATGAGCAGTTCTTC	CASSPLQGTHGNEQFF
TRBD1	.	TRBJ1-1	13	TRBV15	TGTGCCACCAGCGGACAGGGAAACACTGAAGCTTTCTTT	CATSGQGNTEAFF
.	.	TRBJ2-7	14	TRBV11-3	TGTGCCAGCAGCTTAGGCTCCGGGACCTACGAGCAGTACTTC	CASSLGSGTYEQYF
.	.	TRBJ2-5	17	TRBV28	TGTGCCAGCAGTTTAAACGTGGGGGGCCCGTCCCAAGAGACCCAGTACTTC	CASSLNVGGPSQETQYF
.	.	TRBJ2-2	10	TRBV1	TGCACCAGGACAGGGGGGGAGCTGTTTTTT	CTRTGGELFF
.	.	TRBJ1-1	14	TRBV9	TGTGCCAGCAGCCCTCGAAGAGGGGAAACTGAAGCTTTCTTT	CASSPRRGETEAFF
TRBD2	.	TRBJ2-2	19	TRBV27	TGTGCCAGCAGTTTGTGGGGGGCTAGCGGGGGCCGGAACACCGGGGAGCTGTTTTTT	CASSLWGASGGRNTGELFF